Below, 26 T cell receptor beta chains from the same sample are listed, as sequenced in a study of blood T cell repertoires in COVID-19. The repertoire was sequenced with immunoSEQ multiplex PCR; TCRdb's copy has only in-frame clones and lacks some. Altogether some 160,000 clones are present, approximately 80% being singletons, with the ten largest covering more than 4%. Sequences were obtained from peripheral blood. These receptors were collected from a woman aged 45-65 years with acute or convalescent COVID-19.

The V gene is TRBV6-1, the J gene TRBJ1-4; D possibly corresponds to TRBD1 (5 bases). Germline CDR1 reads MNHNS; CDR2 reads SASEGT. Trimming left V 1 base short and J 7 bases short, with 16 bases between. This CDR3 is 16 amino acids long. The CDR3 sequence is CASSEEVGGGSEKLFF. As DNA, the CDR3 is TGTGCCAGCAGTGAAGAGGTTGGGGGGGGGTCTGAAAAACTGTTTTTT.

This chain links TRBV19 with TRBJ1-5; 7 bases are a match to TRBD1. This CDR3 is 14 amino acids long. CDR1 and CDR2 from the germline V gene are LNHDA and SQIVND (reference sequence). Germline trimming cut 5 bases from V and 5 bases from J; bases unmatched to any gene: 6. The chain's CDR3 is CASSPRTGDQPQHF. The CDR3, as DNA: TGTGCCAGTAGTCCCCGGACAGGAGATCAGCCCCAGCATTTT.

The chain couples TRBV18 to TRBJ2-7, with a possible D match to TRBD2 (5 bases). CDR1 KGHSH and CDR2 LQKENI come from the germline V gene. V lost 1 base and J lost 5, with 9 bases in between. The CDR3 loop spans 13 amino acids. CDR3 residues: CASSPREGDEQYF. The CDR3 DNA is TGTGCCAGCTCACCACGAGAGGGTGACGAGCAGTACTTC.

The chain couples TRBV7-2 to TRBJ2-7; TRBD1 might be the D (5 bases). The CDR3 is made up of 14 amino acids. CDR1 and CDR2 from the germline V gene are SGHTA and FQGNSA. Trimming stripped 5 bases from V and 6 bases from J, with 17 bases between. CDR3 in DNA: TGTGCCAGCAGCGACCCCGCCAGGGCCACCGAGCAGTACTTC. As protein: CASSDPARATEQYF.

The chain couples TRBV5-1 to TRBJ2-3; D is unclear. This CDR3 contains 14 residues. V lost 0 bases and J lost 5, with 10 bases in between. The germline CDR1 and CDR2 sequences are SGHRS and YFSETQ. CDR3 coding DNA: TGCGCCAGCAGCTTGGCCGAGCCCCAAGATACGCAGTATTTT. It translates to CASSLAEPQDTQYF.

The chain uses TRBV7-8 and TRBJ1-3, with no clear D. The V end lost 5 bases, the J end lost 5 bases, and 19 bases lay between the germline ends. The CDR3 is 16 amino acids. Germline-derived CDR1 and CDR2 are SGHVS and FQNEAQ. CDR3 residues: CASSPSNRGRRNTIYF. The CDR3 region has the DNA TGTGCCAGCAGCCCTAGTAACAGAGGGCGGAGAAACACCATATATTTT.

The V gene is TRBV7-2, the J gene TRBJ1-1; 7 nucleotides match TRBD1. Germline V lookup: CDR1 SGHTA, CDR2 FQGNSA. The V gene end was trimmed by 3 bases and the J gene end by 1 base; junction bases not matched to a gene: 5. The CDR3 consists of 15 residues. The CDR3 DNA reads as TGTGCCAGCAGCTTGATGACAGGGTCGAACACTGAAGCTTTCTTT. This gives the protein CASSLMTGSNTEAFF. The full variable domain, in which reference TRBV7-2 and TRBJ1-1 provide the parts outside the CDR3, is GAGVSQSPSNKVTEKGKDVELRCDPISGHTALYWYRQSLGQGLEFLIYFQGNSAPDKSGLPSDRFSAERTGGSVSTLTIQRTQQEDSAVYLCASSLMTGSNTEAFFGQGTRLTVV.

This chain connects TRBV5-1 to TRBJ1-6; D remains ambiguous. Germline V lookup: CDR1 SGHRS, CDR2 YFSETQ. This CDR3 contains 17 residues. V shed 0 bases and J shed 1 base, with 11 bases lying between them. The CDR3 loop is CASSLDASRSYNSPLHF. In DNA, the CDR3 is TGCGCCAGCAGCTTGGACGCCAGCAGGTCCTATAATTCACCCCTCCACTTT. The variable domain in full, with the rest retrieved from reference TRBV5-1 and TRBJ1-6, is KAGVTQTPRYLIKTRGQQVTLSCSPISGHRSVSWYQQTPGQGLQFLFEYFSETQRNKGNFPGRFSGRQFSNSRSEMNVSTLELGDSALYLCASSLDASRSYNSPLHFGNGTRLTVT.

This chain uses TRBV5-6 with TRBJ1-6; D is undetermined. Trimming shortened V by 1 base and J by 3 bases, and 17 bases separated the two germline ends. CDR1 SGHDT and CDR2 YYEEEE come from the germline V gene. The CDR3 consists of 18 residues. The CDR3 bases are TGTGCCAGCAGCTTGCGCGGCGGGCCGGGAAACTATAATTCACCCCTCCACTTT. Protein: CASSLRGGPGNYNSPLHF.

The chain uses TRBV10-3 and TRBJ1-1; D possibly corresponds to TRBD1 (5 bases). The germline V and J ends were trimmed by 2 bases and 3 bases, with 13 bases remaining between them. This CDR3 contains 15 residues. Germline V gene data show CDR1 as ENHRY and CDR2 as SYGVKD. The CDR3 DNA reads TGTGCCATCAGTGAGCGGGGGGGTGAGGACACTGAAGCTTTCTTT. This sequence encodes CAISERGGEDTEAFF.

The chain combines TRBV30 with TRBJ1-3, with D unclear. Trimming shortened V by 8 bases and J by 0 bases, and 14 bases separated the two germline ends. Germline V CDR1 and CDR2: GTSNPN, SVGIG (reference sequence). The CDR3 is 14 residues long. In DNA, the CDR3 is TGTGCCGGAAGACCAGGCTACTCTGGAAACACCATATATTTT. Its translation is CAGRPGYSGNTIYF.

This chain's CDR3 is CASSLGQGTGELFF. In DNA form, the CDR3 reads TGTGCCAGCAGCCTTGGACAGGGCACCGGGGAGCTGTTTTTT. The rearrangement uses TRBV6-5 and TRBJ2-2, with 8 bases aligning to TRBD1. Unmatched junction bases numbered 4, after V lost 6 bases and J lost 4 bases. This CDR3 has 14 amino acids. Germline CDR1 and CDR2: MNHEY and SVGAGI.

The chain recombines TRBV3-1 (or the pseudogene TRBV3-2) with TRBJ2-5, with D maybe TRBD2 (5 bases). Germline assignment: CDR1 LGHDT and CDR2 YNNKEL (reference sequence). The V end was cut by 1 base, the J end by 1 base, with 7 bases between. This CDR3 has 14 amino acids. The CDR3 region is CASSQAGVQETQYF. Written as DNA, the CDR3 is TGTGCCAGCAGCCAAGCCGGGGTCCAAGAGACCCAGTACTTC.

V is TRBV30 and J is TRBJ1-1; D not resolved. This CDR3 spans 13 amino acids. The ends were cut back, 5 bases at V and 2 bases at J, with 12 bases in the middle. Germline CDR1 reads GTSNPN; CDR2 reads SVGIG (reference sequence). The CDR3 here is CAWAGVANTEAFF. CDR3 bases: TGTGCCTGGGCCGGGGTAGCCAACACTGAAGCTTTCTTT.

The V and J genes are TRBV18 and TRBJ1-2; D possibly corresponds to TRBD1 (5 bases). CDR3 length equals 13 residues. Germline CDR1 is KGHSH and CDR2 is LQKENI. V lost 3 bases to trimming and J lost 4 bases, with 9 bases between them. In DNA form, the CDR3 reads TGTGCCAGCTCACCGACAGAGATCTATGGCTACACCTTC. This translates into CASSPTEIYGYTF.

The V gene is TRBV5-5, the J gene TRBJ2-5; possible D gene TRBD2, 5 bases. Trimming stripped 0 bases from V and 4 bases from J, with 7 bases between. CDR1 and CDR2 (germline): SGHKS, YYEKEE (reference sequence). The CDR3 spans 13 residues. CDR3 DNA sequence: TGTGCCAGCAGCTTGGAAGGGAGAGAGACCCAGTACTTC. Protein sequence: CASSLEGRETQYF.

This chain links TRBV11-2 with TRBJ2-5, with D possibly TRBD2 on 5 matching bases. V gave up 5 bases and J gave up 2 bases, with 12 bases separating them. The length of the CDR3 is 14 residues. CDR1 SGHAT and CDR2 FQNNGV come from the germline V gene. CDR3: CASSPRRGQETQYF. CDR3 sequence (DNA): TGTGCCAGCAGCCCCCGACGGGGACAAGAGACCCAGTACTTC.

The chain joins TRBV11-1 to TRBJ2-5; the match to TRBD2 covers 10 bases. The CDR3 has 14 amino acids. The junction had 5 bases not matched to a gene; V was cut back by 5 bases and J by 5 bases. Germline values: CDR1 SGHAT, CDR2 FQDESV (reference sequence). The CDR3 reads CASSPTSGEETQYF. The CDR3 DNA is TGTGCCAGCAGCCCCACTAGCGGGGAGGAGACCCAGTACTTC.

This clone was observed a single time. The chain combines TRBV7-7 with TRBJ2-1; TRBD1 agrees at 8 bases. The V and J ends lost 8 bases and 5 bases, in that order; junction bases with no gene match: 5. The CDR3 contains 13 residues. CDR1 and CDR2 (germline): SSHAT, FNYEAQ (reference sequence). The CDR3 protein is CASGTGGNNEQFF. The CDR3 DNA sequence: TGTGCCAGCGGCACAGGGGGGAACAATGAGCAGTTCTTC.

The V call is TRBV5-1, the J call TRBJ2-1; D is unresolved. V was pared by 5 bases and J by 9 bases, with 15 bases between. CDR1 is SGHRS, CDR2 YFSETQ, per germline. The CDR3 loop spans 13 amino acids. This CDR3 is CASRKSGQFEQFF. CDR3 DNA sequence: TGCGCCAGCAGGAAGAGTGGGCAATTTGAGCAGTTCTTC.

The V call is TRBV18, the J call TRBJ1-2; 8 bases agree with TRBD1. The CDR3 has 15 amino acids. Germline-derived CDR1 and CDR2 are KGHSH and LQKENI. Trimming cost V 5 bases and J 2 bases; bases outside gene matches: 7. The CDR3 bases are TGTGCCAGCTCATCGACCAGGGGGCCGAACTATGGCTACACCTTC. Its translation: CASSSTRGPNYGYTF.

The chain combines TRBV7-2 with TRBJ1-5, with 7 bases lining up with TRBD1. Unmatched junction bases numbered 6, after V lost 4 bases and J lost 9 bases. Per germline, CDR1 SGHTA and CDR2 FQGNSA. CDR3 size: 13 residues. CDR3 DNA sequence: TGTGCCAGCAGCTCCCAGACAGGGCGGCCCCAGCATTTT. Residues: CASSSQTGRPQHF. The full variable domain, with the rest looked up from reference TRBV7-2 and TRBJ1-5, is GAGVSQSPSNKVTEKGKDVELRCDPISGHTALYWYRQSLGQGLEFLIYFQGNSAPDKSGLPSDRFSAERTGGSVSTLTIQRTQQEDSAVYLCASSSQTGRPQHFGDGTRLSIL.

V gene TRBV14 combines with J gene TRBJ2-7; D is possibly TRBD2 (5 bases). This CDR3 comprises 13 residues. Germline V gene sequence: CDR1 SGHDN, CDR2 FVKESK. Trimming pared 1 base from V and 7 bases from J, leaving 11 bases between. CDR3 in amino acids: CASSQVFRGEQYF. For the CDR3, the DNA is TGTGCCAGCAGCCAAGTCTTTCGAGGGGAGCAGTACTTC.

This clone showed up just a few times. V gene TRBV29-1 combines with J gene TRBJ2-1; D is perhaps TRBD1 (6 bases). The CDR3 spans 12 residues. CDR1 is SQVTM, CDR2 ANQGSEA, per germline. Between the trimmed V and J ends, which lost 2 bases and 9 bases, there was a span of 11 bases. As DNA, the CDR3 is TGCAGCGTTGAAAACAGGGATATTGAGCAGTTCTTC. Its protein product is CSVENRDIEQFF.

This clone was detected a few times. The chain carries TRBV3-1 (or the pseudogene TRBV3-2) and TRBJ1-2; D is perhaps TRBD1 (6 bases). The germline V and J ends were trimmed by 2 bases and 7 bases, with 20 bases remaining between them. This CDR3 comprises 16 residues. Germline CDR1 is LGHDT and CDR2 is YNNKEL (reference sequence). CDR3 sequence: CASSQNPGQRNPGYTF. CDR3 nucleotides: TGTGCCAGCAGCCAAAATCCGGGACAACGAAATCCTGGCTACACCTTC.

The chain combines TRBV11-3 with TRBJ1-2; D gene unclear. The V end lost 5 bases, the J end lost 6 bases, and 13 bases lay between the germline ends. Germline V lookup: CDR1 SGHNT, CDR2 YENEEA. The CDR3 has 13 amino acids. The CDR3 region is CASSGIMGDGYTF. CDR3 nucleotides: TGTGCCAGCAGCGGAATCATGGGAGATGGCTACACCTTC.